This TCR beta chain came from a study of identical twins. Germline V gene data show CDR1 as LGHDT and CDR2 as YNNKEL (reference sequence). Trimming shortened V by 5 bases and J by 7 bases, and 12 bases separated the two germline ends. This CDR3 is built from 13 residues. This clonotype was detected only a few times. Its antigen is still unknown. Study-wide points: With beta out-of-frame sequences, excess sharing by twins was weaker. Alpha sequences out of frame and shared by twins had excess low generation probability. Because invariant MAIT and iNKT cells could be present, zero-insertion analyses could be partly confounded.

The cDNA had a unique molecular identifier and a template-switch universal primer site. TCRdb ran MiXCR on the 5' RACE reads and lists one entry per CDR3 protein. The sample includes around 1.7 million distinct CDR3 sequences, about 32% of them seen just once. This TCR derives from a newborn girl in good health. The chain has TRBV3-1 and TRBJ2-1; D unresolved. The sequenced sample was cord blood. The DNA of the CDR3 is TGTGCCAGCAGCACTTTGAGAGGTAATGAGCAGTTCTTC. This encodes CASSTLRGNEQFF.